A single sample gave rise to the 23 T cell receptor beta chains below, sequenced in a study of post-analysis software for immune sequencing data. Notes on the study in general: Among roughly five TRBV segments more frequent in patients than controls were TRBV5-6, TRBV5-1 and TRBV20-1.

What these receptors recognize is not known. cDNA libraries for TCR beta contained unique molecular identifiers. TCRdb used MiXCR to reprocess the PCR reads, holding one entry per CDR3 protein. The sample has 350,000 to 450,000 distinct CDR3 sequences, around 33% seen once; the top ten hold roughly 13%. Sequencing was performed on blood. The source of these receptors is a girl aged 5-17 years with multiple sclerosis.

The chain has TRBV6-5 and TRBJ2-1; 10 bases align to TRBD1. With 11 bases clipped from V and 2 bases from J, the junction kept 9 bases outside the gene matches. Germline V gene data show CDR1 as MNHEY and CDR2 as SVGAGI. The CDR3 has 15 residues. The CDR3 DNA sequence: TGTGCCGGCACCAAGACAGGGGGCCCCTACAATGAGCAGTTCTTC. It encodes CAGTKTGGPYNEQFF.

This clonotype was found a few times. The genes are TRBV28 and TRBJ2-6; 7 positions match TRBD1. V was clipped by 6 bases and J by 4 bases; unmatched bases: 9. The CDR3 extends over 16 amino acids. Germline CDR1 is MDHEN and CDR2 is SYDVKM. The CDR3 region has the DNA TGTGCCAGCAGAACCACTACAGGGGTAGGGGCCAACGTCCTGACTTTC. This sequence encodes CASRTTTGVGANVLTF.

This clonotype was recorded a few times. This chain connects TRBV6-2 or TRBV6-3 to TRBJ2-1, with TRBD2 matching 10 bases. This CDR3 region has 16 residues. V dropped 4 bases and J dropped 7; count of bases not matched to a gene: 10. Germline V gene lookup returns CDR1 MNHEY and CDR2 SVGEGT. CDR3 amino acids: CASSSPTSGARNEQFF. In nucleotides, the CDR3 is TGTGCCAGCAGTTCCCCAACTAGCGGGGCGAGAAATGAGCAGTTCTTC.

This clonotype was picked up many times. The genes are TRBV7-2 and TRBJ2-7, with a weak D call TRBD2 (6 bases). The V end lost 3 bases, the J end lost 0 bases, and 15 bases lay between the germline ends. Germline V lookup: CDR1 SGHTA, CDR2 FQGNSA. The CDR3 consists of 16 residues. Written as DNA, the CDR3 is TGTGCCAGCAGCTTTGACGGGACTTCGAGCTCCTACGAGCAGTACTTC. Protein product: CASSFDGTSSSYEQYF.

The V and J genes are TRBV28 and TRBJ2-7; 9 bases line up with TRBD1. The CDR3 consists of 16 residues. CDR1 and CDR2 from the germline V gene are MDHEN and SYDVKM. The V segment lost 2 bases and the J segment 3 bases; nucleotides outside the gene matches: 8. The CDR3: CASSLNRDRDFYEQYF. CDR3 DNA sequence: TGTGCCAGCAGTTTAAACCGGGACAGGGACTTCTACGAGCAGTACTTC.

The V call is TRBV5-6, the J call TRBJ2-1; 7 bases fit TRBD1. Losses at the gene ends were 4 bases for V and 8 bases for J; bases not matched to a gene: 9. CDR1 is SGHDT and CDR2 is YYEEEE in the germline V gene. This CDR3 has 14 residues. Here the CDR3 reads CASSVTGTAHEQFF. CDR3 nucleotides: TGTGCCAGCAGCGTAACAGGGACAGCACATGAGCAGTTCTTC.

The V call is TRBV24-1, the J call TRBJ1-2; D is undetermined. This CDR3 is 14 amino acids long. V shed 3 bases and J shed 4 bases, with 11 bases lying between them. The germline CDR1 and CDR2 sequences are KGHDR and SFDVKD. The CDR3 sequence: CATSDRGPSYGYTF. The CDR3 region has the DNA TGTGCCACCAGTGATAGAGGTCCTAGCTATGGCTACACCTTC.

J is TRBJ2-5 and V is TRBV4-2, with D possibly TRBD1 on 6 matching bases. V gave up 0 bases and J gave up 1 base, with 9 bases separating them. Germline lookup yields CDR1 LGHNA and CDR2 YNFKEQ. The CDR3 is 15 residues long. This CDR3 is CASSQEIGGQETQYF. As DNA, the CDR3 is TGTGCCAGCAGCCAAGAAATAGGGGGCCAAGAGACCCAGTACTTC.

This clonotype has ten or more counts. The chain uses TRBV27 and TRBJ1-2; the D is unclear. Germline V gene lookup returns CDR1 MNHEY and CDR2 SMNVEV (reference sequence). This CDR3 is 11 amino acids long. Trimming cost V 5 bases and J 8 bases, with 9 bases left between them. This chain's CDR3 is CASSGGSGYTF. CDR3 DNA: TGTGCCAGCAGTGGAGGGAGCGGCTACACCTTC.

This clonotype was seen many times. The J gene is TRBJ2-1, the V gene TRBV7-2, with a possible D match to TRBD2 (5 bases). Looked up from germline, CDR1 is SGHTA and CDR2 is FQGNSA. Trimming left V 5 bases short and J 4 bases short, with 9 bases between. The length of the CDR3 is 13 residues. In DNA form, the CDR3 reads TGTGCCAGCAGCCCAACGGGGTACAATGAGCAGTTCTTC. Protein sequence: CASSPTGYNEQFF.

This clonotype has only a few counts. This chain joins TRBV12-3 or TRBV12-4 and TRBJ2-7; 9 positions agree with TRBD1. Trimming cost V 6 bases and J 3 bases; bases outside gene matches: 6. CDR3 size: 14 residues. This CDR3 is CASSRDRAFYEQYF. The CDR3, as DNA: TGTGCCAGCAGCCGGGACAGGGCATTCTACGAGCAGTACTTC.

This clonotype was found a few times. The chain uses TRBV24-1 and TRBJ2-5; D might be TRBD1 (6 bases). Germline V gene lookup returns CDR1 KGHDR and CDR2 SFDVKD. CDR3 length equals 13 residues. The CDR3 spells CVKMGAEQETQYF. As DNA, the CDR3 is TGTGTGAAGATGGGGGCAGAACAAGAGACCCAGTACTTC.

This clonotype was picked up a small number of times. The rearrangement joins TRBV7-9 to TRBJ2-1; TRBD1 matches 8 bases. The ends lost 11 bases at V and 3 bases at J; junction bases unmatched: 3. Per germline, CDR1 SEHNR and CDR2 FQNEAQ (reference sequence). CDR3 length: 12 amino acids. The CDR3 nucleotides are TGTGCCGGAACAGGGGGCTACAATGAGCAGTTCTTC. Protein: CAGTGGYNEQFF.

This clonotype was observed a handful of times. The chain is built from TRBV4-1 and TRBJ1-2; D ambiguous. The CDR3 sequence is 14 residues long. The V end lost 0 bases, the J end lost 6 bases, and 11 bases lay between the germline ends. CDR1 is MGHRA, CDR2 YSYEKL, per germline. The CDR3 coding sequence is TGCGCCAGCAGCCAAGATGCTTGGAGGGATGGCTACACCTTC. Translating it yields CASSQDAWRDGYTF.

This sequence joins TRBV20-1 and TRBJ2-7; D ambiguous. This CDR3 has 14 amino acids. Trimming stripped 4 bases from V and 3 bases from J, with 16 bases between. Looked up from germline, CDR1 is DFQATT and CDR2 is SNEGSKA (reference sequence). The DNA for the CDR3 is TGCAGTGCTACCAGACACGATCGAAGCTACGAGCAGTACTTC. The encoded protein is CSATRHDRSYEQYF.

This clonotype was observed a handful of times. The V call is TRBV7-3, the J call TRBJ2-7; TRBD2 matches at 8 bases. Germline V gene lookup returns CDR1 SGHTA and CDR2 FQGTGA. Trimming took 5 bases from V and 0 from J; bases not matched to a gene: 3. The CDR3 length is 14 residues. CDR3: CASSAGGFSYEQYF. In nucleotides, the CDR3 is TGTGCCAGCAGCGCGGGGGGCTTCTCCTACGAGCAGTACTTC.

As for this clonotype: A read error may explain this, as a much larger clone is one base away. The chain joins TRBV12-3 or TRBV12-4 to TRBJ1-2; a weak D match, TRBD1 (6 bases). This CDR3 has 13 residues. The CDR3 DNA is TGTGCCAGCAGTTTATCAGGGGCGGAGGGCTGCACCTTC. Protein: CASSLSGAEGCTF.

This clonotype was picked up a small number of times. This CDR3 is CSVEKGFQETQYF. For the CDR3, the DNA is TGCAGCGTTGAAAAGGGATTCCAAGAGACCCAGTACTTC. The rearrangement joins TRBV29-1 to TRBJ2-5; D not resolved. This CDR3 contains 13 residues. CDR1 is SQVTM, CDR2 ANQGSEA, per germline. V was cut by 2 bases and J by 1 base, with 8 bases left in between. The complete variable domain, with remaining parts taken from reference TRBV29-1 and TRBJ2-5, reads SAVISQKPSRDICQRGTSLTIQCQVDSQVTMMFWYRQQPGQSLTLIATANQGSEATYESGFVIDKFPISRPNLTFSTLTVSNMSPEDSSIYLCSVEKGFQETQYFGPGTRLLVL.

The rearrangement links TRBV28 to TRBJ2-7; D uncertain. V was pared by 7 bases and J by 6 bases, with 13 bases between. CDR3 length: 12 residues. The germline V gene encodes CDR1 MDHEN and CDR2 SYDVKM. CDR3 region: CASKIGSGEQYF. CDR3 sequence (DNA): TGTGCCAGCAAGATTGGGTCAGGCGAGCAGTACTTC. Full variable domain (outside the CDR3, taken from reference TRBV28 and TRBJ2-7): DVKVTQSSRYLVKRTGEKVFLECVQDMDHENMFWYRQDPGLGLRLIYFSYDVKMKEKGDIPEGYSVSREKKERFSLILESASTNQTSMYLCASKIGSGEQYFGPGTRLTVT.

This clonotype has only a few counts. This chain joins TRBV11-1 and TRBJ2-1, with D hard to call. This CDR3 spans 15 amino acids. In germline, CDR1 is SGHAT, CDR2 FQDESV (reference sequence). The V end was cut by 0 bases, the J end by 6 bases, with 12 bases between. CDR3 nucleotide sequence: TGTGCCAGCAGCTTAGCAGCTTTCGAACTCAATGAGCAGTTCTTC. Translated: CASSLAAFELNEQFF.

With respect to this clonotype: The junction departs from germline at one end; a sequencing error may be responsible. The chain employs TRBV12-3 or TRBV12-4 and TRBJ2-3; 7 bases agree with TRBD1. This CDR3 is built from 15 residues. The CDR3 region is CASSLRDSSPDTEYF. CDR3 sequence (DNA): TGTGCCAGCAGTTTAAGGGACAGCTCCCCAGATACGGAGTATTTT.

The chain has TRBV20-1 and TRBJ1-1; possible D gene TRBD1, 5 bases. The CDR3 runs 18 residues. Germline CDR1 DFQATT, CDR2 SNEGSKA (reference sequence). Between the trimmed V and J ends, which lost 0 bases and 0 bases, there was a span of 20 bases. The CDR3 sequence: CSARELRIRGLMNTEAFF. CDR3 DNA sequence: TGCAGTGCTAGAGAGCTCCGCATAAGGGGACTTATGAACACTGAAGCTTTCTTT.

This clonotype was recorded a few times. The chain employs TRBV12-3 or TRBV12-4 and TRBJ1-5, with 7 nucleotides matching TRBD1. V lost 8 bases, J lost 6 bases, and 7 bases stayed unmatched. This CDR3 is 13 amino acids long. Here the CDR3 DNA reads TGTGCCAGCCGAACAGGGGAGTCTCAGCCCCAGCATTTT. It codes for CASRTGESQPQHF.